The clone carrying this T cell receptor beta chain appeared a single time. The assay was immunoSEQ multiplex PCR, and TCRdb's table has in-frame clones only and misses some. The repertoire holds 25,000 to 35,000 clones, with around nine tenths as singletons. The germline CDR1 and CDR2 sequences are SGHDT and YYEEEE. This CDR3 spans 14 amino acids. Trimming removed 2 bases from V and 4 bases from J, with 12 bases in between. This entry belongs to a study of blood T cell repertoires in COVID-19. This TCR derives from a human donor in a cohort sampled during active COVID-19. The donor label of this sample is uncertain. Source material: peripheral blood. This rearrangement joins TRBV5-6 to TRBJ1-1, with D uncertain. DNA for the CDR3: TGTGCCAGCAGCTTATCCGGGGTAGGCACTGAAGCTTTCTTT. It encodes CASSLSGVGTEAFF.